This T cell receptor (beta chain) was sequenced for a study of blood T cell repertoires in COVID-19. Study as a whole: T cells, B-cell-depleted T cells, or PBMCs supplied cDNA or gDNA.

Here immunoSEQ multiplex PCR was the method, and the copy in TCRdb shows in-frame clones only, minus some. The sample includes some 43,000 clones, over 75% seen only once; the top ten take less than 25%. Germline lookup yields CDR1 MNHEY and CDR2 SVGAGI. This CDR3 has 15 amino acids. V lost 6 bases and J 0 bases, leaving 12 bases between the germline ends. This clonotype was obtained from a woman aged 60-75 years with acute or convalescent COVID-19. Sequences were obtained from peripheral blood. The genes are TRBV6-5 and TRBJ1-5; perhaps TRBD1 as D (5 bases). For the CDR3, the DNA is TGTGCCAGCAGACTCGACAGCTATAGCAATCAGCCCCAGCATTTT. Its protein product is CASRLDSYSNQPQHF.